This passage covers 7 T cell receptor beta chains from one sample sequenced in a study of cytomegalovirus exposure and HLA in healthy donors. Amplification used 60 Vbeta primers and 13 Jbeta primers. Assay used: immunoSEQ multiplex PCR; TCRdb lists only in-frame clones, some missing. Of under 200,000 clones listed, roughly 76% were seen once; the top ten hold about 2.3%. The specimen sequenced was PBMCs. Source of these receptors: a male donor in good health and CMV-seronegative.

This sequence joins TRBV4-3 and TRBJ2-1; 14 bases are a match to TRBD2. V trimming: 0 bases; J trimming: 3 bases; junction bases outside the gene matches: 4. The CDR3 consists of 18 residues. Per germline, CDR1 LGHNA and CDR2 YSLEER. In DNA form, the CDR3 reads TGCGCCAGCAGCCAAGACCTAGGGACTAGCGGGGGCTACAATGAGCAGTTCTTC. Translating gives CASSQDLGTSGGYNEQFF.

This clone was found a few times. The V and J genes are TRBV11-2 and TRBJ2-5, with D possibly matching TRBD1 (6 bases). This CDR3 comprises 13 residues. Trimming removed 5 bases at V and 4 bases at J, with 11 bases between. Germline lookup yields CDR1 SGHAT and CDR2 FQNNGV. The CDR3 is CASSQGHGETQYF. In DNA form, the CDR3 reads TGTGCCAGCAGCCAGGGACATGGAGAGACCCAGTACTTC.

The V call is TRBV18, the J call TRBJ1-1; 7 bases line up with TRBD1. The CDR3 has 16 amino acids. V lost 3 bases and J lost 4; bases outside the gene matches: 11. From germline, CDR1 is KGHSH and CDR2 LQKENI. The CDR3: CASSPQADRVSTEAFF. In DNA form, the CDR3 reads TGTGCCAGCTCACCGCAGGCTGACAGGGTCTCCACTGAAGCTTTCTTT.

The V and J genes are TRBV11-2 and TRBJ2-2; 8 bases map to TRBD1. The germline V gene has CDR1 SGHAT and CDR2 FQNNGV. The CDR3 sequence is 17 residues long. The ends lost 4 bases at V and 6 bases at J; junction bases unmatched: 13. The CDR3 DNA reads as TGTGCCAGCAGCTCAGACAGGGGATGGGGGAAAGCCGGGGAGCTGTTTTTT. Amino acid sequence: CASSSDRGWGKAGELFF.

The chain joins TRBV4-1 to TRBJ1-3; D remains unclear. CDR1 and CDR2 from the germline V gene are MGHRA and YSYEKL. Trimming cost V 1 base and J 3 bases, with 10 bases left between them. This CDR3 spans 15 amino acids. The CDR3 sequence: CASSQGPRDGNTIYF. CDR3 bases: TGCGCCAGCAGCCAAGGTCCTCGGGATGGAAACACCATATATTTT.

V usage is TRBV7-6 and J usage is TRBJ2-2; D is undetermined. The CDR3 runs 14 residues. The V gene's germline CDR1 is SGHVS and CDR2 FNYEAQ. Trimming took 5 bases from V and 2 from J, leaving 9 bases between them. The CDR3 DNA reads as TGTGCCAGCAGCCGACTCCGAAACACCGGGGAGCTGTTTTTT. Protein product: CASSRLRNTGELFF.

The chain uses TRBV11-3 and TRBJ2-1; 10 bases are a match to TRBD2. Per the germline V gene, CDR1 is SGHNT and CDR2 is YENEEA. V lost 3 bases to trimming and J lost 4 bases; unmatched junction nucleotides: 3. The CDR3 sequence is 15 residues long. CDR3 protein: CASSLSGGEYNEQFF. The CDR3 coding sequence is TGTGCCAGCAGCTTGAGCGGGGGGGAATACAATGAGCAGTTCTTC.